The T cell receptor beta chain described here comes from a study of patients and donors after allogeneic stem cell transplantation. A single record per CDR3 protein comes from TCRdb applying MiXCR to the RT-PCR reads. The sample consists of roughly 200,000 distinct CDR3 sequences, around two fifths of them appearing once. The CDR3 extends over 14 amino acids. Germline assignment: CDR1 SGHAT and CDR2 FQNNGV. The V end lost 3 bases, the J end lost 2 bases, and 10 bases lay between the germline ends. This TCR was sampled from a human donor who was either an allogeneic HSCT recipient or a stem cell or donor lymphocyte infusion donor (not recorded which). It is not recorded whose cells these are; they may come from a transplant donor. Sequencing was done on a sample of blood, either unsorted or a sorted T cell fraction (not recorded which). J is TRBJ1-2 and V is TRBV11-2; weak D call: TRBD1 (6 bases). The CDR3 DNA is TGTGCCAGCAGCTTCTCGGACAGCAACTATGGCTACACCTTC. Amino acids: CASSFSDSNYGYTF. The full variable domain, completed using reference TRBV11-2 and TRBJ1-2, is EAGVAQSPRYKIIEKRQSVAFWCNPISGHATLYWYQQILGQGPKLLIQFQNNGVVDDSQLPKDRFSAERLKGVDSTLKIQPAKLEDSAVYLCASSFSDSNYGYTFGSGTRLTVV.